Below, 9 T cell receptor beta chains from the same sample are listed, as sequenced in a study of T-cell reconstitution after alpha-beta-depleted transplantation in children. Unique molecular identifiers featured in how the TCRbeta library was prepared. TCRdb called the PCR reads again in MiXCR, with one record for every CDR3 protein. This sample carries approximately 150,000 distinct CDR3 sequences, about 9% of them seen once, and the ten largest clones take 15% to 20%. This material consisted of PBMCs, mostly from graft donor cells, taken 180 days after TCRalphabeta/CD19-depleted stem cell transplant. Receptor source: a female patient aged 2 to 10 who had a stem cell transplant for congenital amegakaryocytic thrombocytopenia, so the T cells may come from the graft donor.

This clonotype was counted only a few times. The chain couples TRBV11-2 to TRBJ1-6; perhaps TRBD1 as D (5 bases). The CDR3 runs 16 residues. The germline V gene encodes CDR1 SGHAT and CDR2 FQNNGV. Trimming left V 0 bases short and J 7 bases short, with 13 bases between. CDR3 nucleotide sequence: TGTGCCAGCAGCTTAGAATTCCAGGGAAGGAATTCACCCCTCCACTTT. It yields the protein CASSLEFQGRNSPLHF.

The genes are TRBV20-1 and TRBJ2-2, with 10 bases matching TRBD1. This CDR3 is built from 16 residues. Germline V CDR1 and CDR2: DFQATT, SNEGSKA (reference sequence). Trimming cost V 3 bases and J 5 bases; bases outside gene matches: 9. The CDR3 region has the DNA TGCAGTGCTAGGGATTGGGACAGGGGAAGGACCGGGGAGCTGTTTTTT. This gives the protein CSARDWDRGRTGELFF.

The chain recombines TRBV4-3 with TRBJ2-7; 8 positions match TRBD2. Germline CDR1 and CDR2: LGHNA and YSLEER. The CDR3 runs to 17 residues. The junction had 8 bases not matched to a gene; V was cut back by 1 base and J by 0 bases. This CDR3 reads CASSQGATSVDSYEQYF. The CDR3 nucleotides are TGCGCCAGCAGCCAAGGCGCGACTAGCGTAGACTCCTACGAGCAGTACTTC.

This clonotype showed up many times. This chain joins TRBV12-3 or TRBV12-4 and TRBJ1-1; 7 positions match TRBD1. CDR3 size: 14 residues. Unmatched junction bases numbered 7, after V lost 5 bases and J lost 4 bases. CDR3 residues: CASSRPQGGTEAFF. For the CDR3, the DNA is TGTGCCAGCAGTAGGCCCCAGGGGGGCACTGAAGCTTTCTTT.

This clonotype has ten or more counts. This chain uses TRBV7-2 with TRBJ2-3, with a tentative D call TRBD2 (5 bases). The V gene's germline CDR1 is SGHTA and CDR2 FQGNSA. Trimming took 3 bases from V and 2 from J, leaving 6 bases between them. The CDR3 runs to 13 residues. The CDR3 region is CASSFDYTDTQYF. For the CDR3, the DNA is TGTGCCAGCAGCTTCGACTACACAGATACGCAGTATTTT.

This clonotype was detected only a few times. This sequence joins TRBV7-2 and TRBJ1-5; D ambiguous. CDR1 SGHTA and CDR2 FQGNSA come from the germline V gene. The CDR3 has 15 residues. The ends were cut back, 1 base at V and 3 bases at J, with 10 bases in the middle. CDR3 residues: CASSLGQTLNQPQHF. As DNA, the CDR3 is TGTGCCAGCAGCTTAGGTCAGACTCTCAATCAGCCCCAGCATTTT. The full variable domain, in which reference TRBV7-2 and TRBJ1-5 provide the parts outside the CDR3, is GAGVSQSPSNKVTEKGKDVELRCDPISGHTALYWYRQSLGQGLEFLIYFQGNSAPDKSGLPSDRFSAERTGGSVSTLTIQRTQQEDSAVYLCASSLGQTLNQPQHFGDGTRLSIL.

This clonotype was observed many times. J is TRBJ2-7 and V is TRBV10-3; 8 bases are a match to TRBD2. Germline assignment: CDR1 ENHRY and CDR2 SYGVKD. The CDR3 sequence is 16 residues long. Unmatched junction bases numbered 8, after V lost 2 bases and J lost 2 bases. Written as DNA, the CDR3 is TGTGCCATCAGTGAGAGACTAGCGCCAGCCGCCTACGAGCAGTACTTC. Protein: CAISERLAPAAYEQYF.

This clonotype was counted at least ten times. The gene calls are TRBV12-3 or TRBV12-4 and TRBJ1-4, with 11 bases that match TRBD1. CDR3 size: 13 residues. V shed 6 bases, J shed 8 bases, and the junction held 2 bases outside the gene matches. The CDR3, as DNA: TGTGCCAGCAGCTGGACAGGGGGCGAAAAACTGTTTTTT. This translates into CASSWTGGEKLFF.

This clonotype was found many times. This chain joins TRBV29-1 and TRBJ2-3, with TRBD1 matching over 10 bases. The CDR3 length is 15 residues. Germline V CDR1 and CDR2: SQVTM, ANQGSEA. Trimming at V came to 5 bases and at J to 3 bases, leaving 8 bases not matched to a gene. The CDR3 bases are TGCAGCGTTTCTCCCGGACAGGGGGTAACAGATACGCAGTATTTT. Its translation is CSVSPGQGVTDTQYF.